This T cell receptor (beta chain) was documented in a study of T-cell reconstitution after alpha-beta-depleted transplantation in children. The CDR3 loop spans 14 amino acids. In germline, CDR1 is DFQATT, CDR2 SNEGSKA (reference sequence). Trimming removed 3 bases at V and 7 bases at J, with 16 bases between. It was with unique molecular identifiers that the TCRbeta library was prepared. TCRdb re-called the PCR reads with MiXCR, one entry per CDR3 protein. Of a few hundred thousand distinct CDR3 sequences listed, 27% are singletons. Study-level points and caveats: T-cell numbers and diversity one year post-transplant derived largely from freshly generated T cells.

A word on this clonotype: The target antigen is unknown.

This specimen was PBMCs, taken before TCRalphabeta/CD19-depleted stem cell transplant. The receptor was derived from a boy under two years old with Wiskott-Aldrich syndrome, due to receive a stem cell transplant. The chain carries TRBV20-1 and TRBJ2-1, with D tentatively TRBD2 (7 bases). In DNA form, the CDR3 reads TGCAGTGCTAGCGCGGGAGTGAGGGGGAATGAGCAGTTCTTC. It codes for CSASAGVRGNEQFF.